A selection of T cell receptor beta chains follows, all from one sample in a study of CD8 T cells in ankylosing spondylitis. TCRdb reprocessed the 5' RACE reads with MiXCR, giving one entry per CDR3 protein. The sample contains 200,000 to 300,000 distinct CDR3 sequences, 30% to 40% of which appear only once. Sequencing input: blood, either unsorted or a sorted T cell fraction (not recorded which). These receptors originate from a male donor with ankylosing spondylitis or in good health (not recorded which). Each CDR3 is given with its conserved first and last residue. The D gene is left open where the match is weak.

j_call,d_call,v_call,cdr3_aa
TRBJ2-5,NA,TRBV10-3,CAISSRGQETQYF
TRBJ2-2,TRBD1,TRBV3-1,CASSPQTGPNTGELFF
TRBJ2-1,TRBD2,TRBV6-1,CASSVTSGGNNEQFF
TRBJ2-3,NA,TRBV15,CATSSGVRASSTDTQYF
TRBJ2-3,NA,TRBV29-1,CSVELTYTDTQYF
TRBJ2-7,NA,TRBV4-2,CASSQEGYEQYF
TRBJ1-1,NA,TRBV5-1,CASSQPNTEAFF
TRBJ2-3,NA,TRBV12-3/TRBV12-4,CASSLVDTQYF
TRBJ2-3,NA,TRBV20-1,CSARDLRLADTQYF
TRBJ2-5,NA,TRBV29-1,CSVEPYRVRETQYF
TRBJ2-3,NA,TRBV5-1,CASSLDSGGTDTQYF
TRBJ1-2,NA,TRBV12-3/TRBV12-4,CASSFAGEDSYTF
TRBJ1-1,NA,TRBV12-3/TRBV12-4,CASSSPTVRTEAFF
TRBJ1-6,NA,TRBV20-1,CSATPLGLDNSPLHF
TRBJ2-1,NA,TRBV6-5,CASSTDRIYNEQFF
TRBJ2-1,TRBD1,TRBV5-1,CASSPGQAPTENEQFF